This T cell receptor (beta chain) appears in the sequencing data of a study of HIV-infected patients and healthy controls. No cell fractionation was done, so the repertoire covers all unsorted peripheral blood T cells. V was clipped by 5 bases and J by 4 bases, with 13 bases between them. The CDR3 has 14 residues. Per the germline V gene, CDR1 is SGHVS and CDR2 is FNYEAQ. Alpha and beta constant-region primers primed reverse transcription of around 500 ng RNA. Separate chain-specific third strand synthesis with multiplexing indices produced the alpha and beta libraries. TCRdb recomputed calls from the 5' RACE reads with MiXCR, one row per CDR3 protein. This table holds roughly 9,800 distinct CDR3 sequences, 10% found once. This clonotype was counted at least ten times.

The chain couples TRBV7-6 to TRBJ2-3, with D maybe TRBD1 (6 bases). The sample consisted of blood, taken before antiretroviral therapy. This clonotype originated in an adult with HIV infection. The CDR3 loop is CASSPGGPADTQYF. The CDR3 bases are TGTGCCAGCAGCCCTGGGGGCCCCGCAGATACGCAGTATTTT.